This entry lists 29 T cell receptor beta chains sequenced from one sample in a study of blood T cell repertoires in COVID-19 (dated by TCRdb to 2018 to 2020). Libraries were built with the immunoSEQ multiplex PCR assay. TCRdb limited this immuneACCESS table to in-frame rearrangements with V and J called. A share of clones is missing; checked studies link under half to unresolved V genes, and the rest is unexplained. Across this sample there are roughly 250,000 clones, with approximately 85% seen only once. About 2.1% of the sample is taken by the ten largest. What was sequenced was PBMCs or T cells enriched from blood (not recorded which). The receptors stem from a woman aged 50 to 60 who had recovered from COVID-19.

The gene calls are TRBV6-5 and TRBJ2-5; 7 nucleotides line up with TRBD2. Germline V gives CDR1 MNHEY, CDR2 SVGAGI. The CDR3 extends over 14 amino acids. J was trimmed by 5 bases and V by 7 bases; bases with no gene match: 10. DNA of the CDR3: TGTGCCAGCATCTTTGAGCGGGGAATTGAGACCCAGTACTTC. Protein sequence: CASIFERGIETQYF.

The chain combines TRBV7-9 with TRBJ2-7; perhaps TRBD1 as D (6 bases). This CDR3 is built from 12 residues. Trimming took 5 bases from V and 6 from J, leaving 11 bases between them. Germline CDR1 SEHNR, CDR2 FQNEAQ (reference sequence). DNA of the CDR3: TGTGCCAGCAGCGTACAGGGTTCCGAGCAGTACTTC. This codes for CASSVQGSEQYF.

The sample holds one count of this clone. The rearrangement uses TRBV11-3 and TRBJ2-7, with a possible D match to TRBD2 (5 bases). V shed 8 bases and J shed 3 bases, with 11 bases lying between them. The CDR3 covers 12 residues. Germline-derived CDR1 and CDR2 are SGHNT and YENEEA. The CDR3 DNA reads TGTGCCAGCGAGGAACGGGGCTACGAGCAGTACTTC. Encoded protein: CASEERGYEQYF.

The V call is TRBV30, the J call TRBJ1-1, with unresolved D. The CDR3 consists of 13 residues. V was cut by 1 base and J by 7 bases, with 13 bases left in between. The germline V gene has CDR1 GTSNPN and CDR2 SVGIG (reference sequence). CDR3 in DNA: TGTGCCTGGAGTGGCGGAATAGGTTTTGAAGCTTTCTTT. Translating it yields CAWSGGIGFEAFF.

V gene TRBV29-1 combines with J gene TRBJ2-3, with 7 positions matching TRBD2. V lost 0 bases and J lost 6; bases outside the gene matches: 9. Per the germline V gene, CDR1 is SQVTM and CDR2 is ANQGSEA. The CDR3 is made up of 15 amino acids. The CDR3 DNA sequence: TGCAGCGTTGAAGAATCGAGCGGGGTTGGGGATACGCAGTATTTT. Translation gives CSVEESSGVGDTQYF.

The V call is TRBV5-6, the J call TRBJ1-3; 7 bases match TRBD1. J was trimmed by 4 bases and V by 4 bases; bases with no gene match: 5. The CDR3 consists of 14 residues. CDR1 is SGHDT and CDR2 is YYEEEE in the germline V gene. This chain's CDR3 is CASSNRGSGNTIYF. The CDR3 nucleotides read TGTGCCAGCAGCAACAGGGGATCGGGAAACACCATATATTTT.

The chain recombines TRBV11-2 with TRBJ1-3, with TRBD1 matching over 7 bases. The CDR3 is made up of 16 amino acids. Germline CDR1 reads SGHAT; CDR2 reads FQNNGV. The junction had 10 bases not matched to a gene; V was cut back by 4 bases and J by 4 bases. CDR3 DNA sequence: TGTGCCAGCAGCTCATGGAAGGGGGCGCCGGGAAACACCATATATTTT. Translating gives CASSSWKGAPGNTIYF.

This clone showed up just a few times. This chain joins TRBV5-6 and TRBJ1-2; possibly TRBD1 for D (5 bases). Germline loops: CDR1 SGHDT, CDR2 YYEEEE. Trimming removed 4 bases from V and 0 bases from J, with 19 bases in between. The length of the CDR3 is 17 residues. CDR3 sequence (DNA): TGTGCCAGCAGCCCCCCCGTCTGGGGGAGGTCTAACTATGGCTACACCTTC. Residues: CASSPPVWGRSNYGYTF.

This chain uses TRBV30 with TRBJ2-7; 10 bases are shared with TRBD2. From germline, CDR1 is GTSNPN and CDR2 SVGIG (reference sequence). The CDR3 totals 13 residues. The CDR3, as DNA: TGTAAGATGGAGGTCGGACTAGCGGACGAGCAGTACTTC. Its translation: CKMEVGLADEQYF.

This clone was counted only a few times. The chain joins TRBV28 to TRBJ2-7; a weak D match, TRBD1 (6 bases). CDR1 is MDHEN and CDR2 is SYDVKM in the germline V gene. The CDR3 spans 15 residues. Trimming pared 3 bases from V and 4 bases from J, leaving 16 bases between. In nucleotides, the CDR3 is TGTGCCAGCAGTTTTTTAGGTCAGGGGACGTACGAGCAGTACTTC. Translation: CASSFLGQGTYEQYF.

The V gene is TRBV2, the J gene TRBJ2-2; D might be TRBD2 (5 bases). V dropped 5 bases and J dropped 0 bases, with 19 bases sitting between them. CDR3 length equals 18 residues. From germline, CDR1 is SNHLY and CDR2 FYNNEI. CDR3 nucleotide sequence: TGTGCCAGCAGTTTCCGGGGTGGCCCCGCCGCGAACACCGGGGAGCTGTTTTTT. It specifies CASSFRGGPAANTGELFF.

The V call is TRBV10-2, the J call TRBJ2-1, with TRBD2 identical over 10 bases. The CDR3 runs 17 residues. V lost 2 bases, J lost 0 bases, and 4 bases stayed unmatched. Germline V lookup: CDR1 WSHSY, CDR2 SAAADI. The CDR3 spells CASSESGRAYSYNEQFF. CDR3 nucleotides: TGCGCCAGCAGTGAGAGCGGGAGGGCCTACTCCTACAATGAGCAGTTCTTC.

This chain connects TRBV5-5 to TRBJ1-3; no reliable D call. Looked up from germline, CDR1 is SGHKS and CDR2 is YYEKEE (reference sequence). The V end lost 2 bases, the J end lost 0 bases, and 9 bases lay between the germline ends. This CDR3 is built from 15 residues. The CDR3 region has the DNA TGTGCCAGCAGCTTCGGGTTCCACTCTGGAAACACCATATATTTT. It yields the protein CASSFGFHSGNTIYF.

The rearrangement uses TRBV2 and TRBJ2-7; tentatively, D is TRBD1 (5 bases). The CDR3 is 14 amino acids. The V gene lost 4 bases and the J gene lost 5 bases, with 15 bases spanning the gap. Germline assignment: CDR1 SNHLY and CDR2 FYNNEI. The CDR3 here is CASSASRQGHEQYF. For the CDR3, the DNA is TGTGCCAGCAGTGCTTCCCGGCAGGGCCACGAGCAGTACTTC.

The chain links TRBV4-3 to TRBJ2-3; 14 positions agree with TRBD2. The CDR3 has 16 residues. From germline, CDR1 is LGHNA and CDR2 YSLEER. The V and J ends lost 4 bases and 5 bases, in that order; junction bases with no gene match: 5. The DNA for the CDR3 is TGCGCCAGCAGCCCTCAGGGACTAGCGGGGGAAGATACGCAGTATTTT. It codes for CASSPQGLAGEDTQYF.

The chain combines TRBV2 with TRBJ2-7; D is unresolved. Trimming cost V 7 bases and J 6 bases, with 16 bases left between them. CDR3 length: 13 residues. Germline V gene data show CDR1 as SNHLY and CDR2 as FYNNEI. The CDR3 DNA reads as TGTGCCAGCAACGGGTATATAACAAGCGAGCAGTACTTC. This translates into CASNGYITSEQYF.

The J gene is TRBJ1-3, the V gene TRBV28; D uncertain. The CDR3 totals 15 residues. Trimming removed 3 bases at V and 0 bases at J, with 9 bases between. Germline CDR1 MDHEN, CDR2 SYDVKM. The CDR3: CASSFLTISGNTIYF. For the CDR3, the DNA is TGTGCCAGCAGTTTCCTCACAATCTCTGGAAACACCATATATTTT.

The chain has TRBV28 and TRBJ2-7; 8 positions agree with TRBD1. Germline V gene sequence: CDR1 MDHEN, CDR2 SYDVKM. This CDR3 is built from 12 residues. Trimming cost V 10 bases and J 2 bases; bases outside gene matches: 4. The CDR3 reads CATRQGTYEQYF. CDR3 sequence (DNA): TGTGCCACCCGACAGGGGACCTACGAGCAGTACTTC.

CDR3 nucleotides: TGTGCCTGGAGTCAGACAGGGAATTCACCCCTCCACTTT. Residues: CAWSQTGNSPLHF. J is TRBJ1-6 and V is TRBV30, with 7 positions matching TRBD1. The CDR3 runs 13 residues. Looked up from germline, CDR1 is GTSNPN and CDR2 is SVGIG (reference sequence). The V and J ends lost 2 bases and 7 bases, in that order; junction bases with no gene match: 2.

The chain links TRBV4-3 to TRBJ1-5, with D possibly TRBD1 on 6 matching bases. The germline gives CDR1 LGHNA, CDR2 YSLEER. V was clipped by 0 bases and J by 0 bases, with 15 bases between them. This CDR3 comprises 18 residues. CDR3 amino acids: CASSQDLGGPFSNQPQHF. CDR3 nucleotides: TGCGCCAGCAGCCAAGATCTCGGGGGGCCGTTTAGCAATCAGCCCCAGCATTTT.

The V gene is TRBV12-3 or TRBV12-4, the J gene TRBJ2-7; D call uncertain. The CDR3 length is 11 residues. Trimming took 4 bases from V and 3 from J, leaving 4 bases between them. CDR3 DNA: TGTGCCAGCAGTTCCTACTACGAGCAGTACTTC. Encoded protein: CASSSYYEQYF.

The chain couples TRBV4-3 to TRBJ2-6; unclear D gene. CDR1 and CDR2 (germline): LGHNA, YSLEER. The V gene lost 1 base and the J gene lost 3 bases, with 4 bases spanning the gap. There are 14 residues in the CDR3. The CDR3 DNA reads as TGCGCCAGCAGCCAAGTTAATGGGGCCAACGTCCTGACTTTC. As protein: CASSQVNGANVLTF.

The chain combines TRBV14 with TRBJ1-2; D is ambiguous. CDR1 is SGHDN and CDR2 is FVKESK in the germline V gene. CDR3 size: 13 residues. V was shortened by 4 bases and J by 4 bases, with 10 bases between the two germline ends. The CDR3 sequence is CASSPTDTYGYTF. The CDR3 coding sequence is TGTGCCAGCAGCCCAACAGACACCTATGGCTACACCTTC.

V and J are TRBV18 and TRBJ1-5; D is possibly TRBD1 (6 bases). CDR1 is KGHSH, CDR2 LQKENI, per germline. The CDR3 has 14 amino acids. The germline V and J ends were trimmed by 2 bases and 6 bases, with 11 bases remaining between them. Written as DNA, the CDR3 is TGTGCCAGCTCACCAGGCAGGGGAAGTCAGCCCCAGCATTTT. Protein sequence: CASSPGRGSQPQHF. Full variable domain (missing parts from reference TRBV18 and TRBJ1-5): NAGVMQNPRHLVRRRGQEARLRCSPMKGHSHVYWYRQLPEEGLKFMVYLQKENIIDESGMPKERFSAEFPKEGPSILRIQQVVRGDSAAYFCASSPGRGSQPQHFGDGTRLSIL.

V gene TRBV18 combines with J gene TRBJ1-2; D is possibly TRBD1 (6 bases). The germline V and J ends were trimmed by 5 bases and 2 bases, with 9 bases remaining between them. Per germline, CDR1 KGHSH and CDR2 LQKENI. This CDR3 has 13 amino acids. This CDR3 reads CASSDGQNYGYTF. The CDR3 region has the DNA TGTGCCAGCTCAGATGGACAGAACTATGGCTACACCTTC.

The CDR3 nucleotides read TGTGCCAGCAGCTTAAGTCACAGGGCCGAAAAACTGTTTTTT. Protein: CASSLSHRAEKLFF. The chain recombines TRBV11-2 with TRBJ1-4; perhaps TRBD1 as D (6 bases). The V end lost 2 bases, the J end lost 8 bases, and 12 bases lay between the germline ends. Germline CDR1 reads SGHAT; CDR2 reads FQNNGV. This CDR3 has 14 amino acids.

This clone is a singleton in its sample. The chain recombines TRBV30 with TRBJ2-7, with 13 positions matching TRBD2. With 3 bases clipped from V and 6 bases from J, the junction kept 11 bases outside the gene matches. Germline CDR1 reads GTSNPN; CDR2 reads SVGIG (reference sequence). The CDR3 is made up of 16 amino acids. Here the CDR3 reads CAWRGTIGLAGVEQYF. CDR3 DNA sequence: TGTGCCTGGAGGGGTACAATAGGACTAGCGGGAGTCGAGCAGTACTTC.

This clone was counted a single time. The chain combines TRBV18 with TRBJ1-6; weak D call: TRBD1 (5 bases). Germline CDR1 and CDR2: KGHSH and LQKENI. Trimming removed 3 bases at V and 10 bases at J, with 16 bases between. This CDR3 has 15 residues. The CDR3 sequence is CASSPRQGIVSPLHF. Here the CDR3 DNA reads TGTGCCAGCTCACCCCGGCAGGGTATAGTATCACCCCTCCACTTT. The full variable domain, its missing parts supplied by reference TRBV18 and TRBJ1-6, is NAGVMQNPRHLVRRRGQEARLRCSPMKGHSHVYWYRQLPEEGLKFMVYLQKENIIDESGMPKERFSAEFPKEGPSILRIQQVVRGDSAAYFCASSPRQGIVSPLHFGNGTRLTVT.

The rearrangement joins TRBV27 to TRBJ1-1; 9 positions agree with TRBD1. CDR1 is MNHEY, CDR2 SMNVEV, per germline (reference sequence). The trim removed 5 bases at V and 1 base at J, leaving 5 bases unmatched. This CDR3 has 15 amino acids. CDR3: CASSRPDRGNTEAFF. CDR3 nucleotide sequence: TGTGCCAGCAGTCGACCGGACAGGGGGAACACTGAAGCTTTCTTT.